This T cell receptor (beta chain) was sequenced for a study of post-analysis software for immune sequencing data. Study-level results: Patients showed TRBV5-6, TRBV5-1 and TRBV20-1 among 4 or 5 TRBV segments more frequent than in controls.

Each TCR beta cDNA library carried unique molecular identifiers. TCRdb analysed the PCR reads with MiXCR anew, one entry per CDR3 protein. The table shows about half a million distinct CDR3 sequences, with roughly 45% occurring only once. Germline values: CDR1 SGHRS, CDR2 YFSETQ. The CDR3 totals 15 residues. After removal of 4 bases from V and 4 bases from J, the junction contained 8 bases not matched to a gene. Remarks on this clonotype: What it binds is unknown.

The specimen sequenced was blood. The V gene is TRBV5-1, the J gene TRBJ2-1, with 7 bases aligning to TRBD2. This sequence originates from a girl aged 5-17 years with multiple sclerosis. CDR3 nucleotides: TGCGCCAGCAGCCCGACTAGCCCTCCTTACAATGAGCAGTTCTTC. Translating gives CASSPTSPPYNEQFF.